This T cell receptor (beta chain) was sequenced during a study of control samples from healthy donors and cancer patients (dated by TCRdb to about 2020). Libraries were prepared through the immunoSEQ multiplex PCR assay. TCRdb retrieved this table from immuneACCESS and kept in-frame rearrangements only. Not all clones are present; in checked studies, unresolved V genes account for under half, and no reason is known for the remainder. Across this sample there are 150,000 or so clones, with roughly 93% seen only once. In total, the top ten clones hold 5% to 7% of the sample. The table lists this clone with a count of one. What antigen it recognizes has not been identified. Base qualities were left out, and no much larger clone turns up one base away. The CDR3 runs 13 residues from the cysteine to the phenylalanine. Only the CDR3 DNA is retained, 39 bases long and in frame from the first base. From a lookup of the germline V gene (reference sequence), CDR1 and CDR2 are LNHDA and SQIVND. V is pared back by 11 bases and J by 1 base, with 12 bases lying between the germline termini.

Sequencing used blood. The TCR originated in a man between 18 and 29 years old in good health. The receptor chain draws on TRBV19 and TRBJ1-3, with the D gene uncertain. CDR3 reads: CAGESLSGNTIYF. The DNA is TGTGCCGGAGAGTCACTATCTGGAAACACCATATATTTT.